This entry lists 28 T cell receptor beta chains sequenced from one sample in a study of T cells in tumors after PD-1 blockade. Method: immunoSEQ multiplex PCR; TCRdb's copy keeps in-frame clones and lacks some. The profile covers a few thousand clones, with around 80% appearing a single time and more than 40% taken by the ten largest. This specimen consisted of PBMCs, obtained after anti-PD-1 therapy. Receptors originate from a human donor with advanced basal cell or squamous cell carcinoma (not recorded which).

V and J are TRBV6-5 and TRBJ1-2; TRBD1 agrees at 7 bases. CDR3 length: 15 amino acids. In germline, CDR1 is MNHEY, CDR2 SVGAGI. Trimming cost V 6 bases and J 2 bases; bases outside gene matches: 9. CDR3 DNA sequence: TGTGCCAGCAGACAGGGGAGGGACACAAACTATGGCTACACCTTC. This encodes CASRQGRDTNYGYTF.

CDR3 in amino acids: CAISPDRGGSPLHF. As DNA, the CDR3 is TGTGCCATCAGCCCCGACAGGGGAGGATCACCCCTCCACTTT. This sequence joins TRBV10-3 and TRBJ1-6; 8 bases match TRBD1. The CDR3 contains 14 residues. The germline V gene encodes CDR1 ENHRY and CDR2 SYGVKD. Losses at the gene ends were 6 bases for V and 10 bases for J; bases not matched to a gene: 8.

This chain joins TRBV19 and TRBJ2-6, with D possibly TRBD1 on 6 matching bases. Trimming left V 4 bases short and J 2 bases short, with 12 bases between. Looked up from germline, CDR1 is LNHDA and CDR2 is SQIVND (reference sequence). The CDR3 is 16 residues long. CDR3 in amino acids: CASSTNPGAGANVLTF. The DNA of the CDR3 is TGTGCCAGTAGTACCAACCCAGGGGCTGGGGCCAACGTCCTGACTTTC.

V usage is TRBV19 and J usage is TRBJ2-3; D gene uncertain. Between the trimmed V and J ends, which lost 9 bases and 0 bases, there was a span of 13 bases. From germline, CDR1 is LNHDA and CDR2 SQIVND (reference sequence). CDR3 length equals 14 residues. The CDR3: CASHMGASTDTQYF. The CDR3 DNA is TGTGCCAGCCATATGGGTGCTAGCACAGATACGCAGTATTTT.

The rearrangement links TRBV29-1 to TRBJ2-7; D gene ambiguous. V lost 6 bases and J lost 0, with 12 bases in between. The CDR3 is 13 residues long. CDR1 is SQVTM, CDR2 ANQGSEA, per germline. CDR3 nucleotide sequence: TGCAGCGTCCCATTTGGGGACTCCTACGAGCAGTACTTC. This sequence encodes CSVPFGDSYEQYF.

This clone came up once. The chain joins TRBV7-8 to TRBJ1-3; D remains ambiguous. The CDR3 sequence is 12 residues long. In germline, CDR1 is SGHVS, CDR2 FQNEAQ. V was shortened by 0 bases and J by 3 bases, with 0 bases between the two germline ends. The CDR3 reads CASSLAGNTIYF. CDR3 in DNA: TGTGCCAGCAGCTTAGCTGGAAACACCATATATTTT.

The chain employs TRBV2 and TRBJ2-7, with 12 bases that match TRBD1. CDR1 is SNHLY and CDR2 is FYNNEI in the germline V gene. The CDR3 extends over 13 amino acids. Germline trimming cut 7 bases from V and 7 bases from J; bases unmatched to any gene: 5. The CDR3 sequence: CASKGQGAGEQYF. For the CDR3, the DNA is TGTGCCAGCAAGGGACAGGGGGCGGGGGAGCAGTACTTC.

This chain connects TRBV5-6 to TRBJ2-3, with D tentatively TRBD2 (6 bases). This CDR3 region has 17 residues. With 6 bases removed from V and 1 base from J, the gap between germline ends came to 21 bases. The germline V gene encodes CDR1 SGHDT and CDR2 YYEEEE. CDR3 region: CASILLRLSGGTDTQYF. CDR3 bases: TGTGCCAGCATACTCCTTCGTTTGTCGGGAGGCACAGATACGCAGTATTTT.

This clone has just a few counts. The chain has TRBV7-2 and TRBJ2-5; TRBD1 is a possible D gene (5 bases). The CDR3 is made up of 16 amino acids. From germline, CDR1 is SGHTA and CDR2 FQGNSA. Trimming took 8 bases from V and 1 from J, leaving 20 bases between them. The CDR3 DNA reads as TGTGCCAGCGCCTTAAGGGGTGGAGCACTCCAAGAGACCCAGTACTTC. It translates to CASALRGGALQETQYF.

The chain joins TRBV27 to TRBJ1-1; TRBD1 agrees at 9 bases. Per germline, CDR1 MNHEY and CDR2 SMNVEV (reference sequence). The CDR3 is 13 amino acids. V was pared by 6 bases and J by 6 bases, with 5 bases of the junction left unmatched. For the CDR3, the DNA is TGTGCCAGCAGACAGGGGGCGCTGGCTGAAGCTTTCTTT. Amino acid sequence: CASRQGALAEAFF.

The rearrangement joins TRBV29-1 to TRBJ1-1, with TRBD1 identical over 7 bases. The V gene's germline CDR1 is SQVTM and CDR2 ANQGSEA. V gave up 5 bases and J gave up 0 bases; unmatched junction bases: 3. This CDR3 has 13 residues. The CDR3 reads CSVSGGLNTEAFF. The CDR3 nucleotides read TGCAGCGTTTCAGGGGGTCTGAACACTGAAGCTTTCTTT.

The J gene is TRBJ1-1, the V gene TRBV7-9; no reliable D call. Trimming cost V 3 bases and J 7 bases, with 15 bases left between them. CDR1 is SEHNR and CDR2 is FQNEAQ in the germline V gene (reference sequence). This CDR3 region has 14 residues. This chain's CDR3 is CASSFVSRTDEAFF. Here the CDR3 DNA reads TGTGCCAGCAGCTTTGTCTCTAGGACGGATGAAGCTTTCTTT.

This clone came up a few times. The genes are TRBV2 and TRBJ1-5; tentatively, D is TRBD1 (5 bases). The CDR3 extends over 14 amino acids. V was pared by 5 bases and J by 6 bases, with 14 bases between. Per germline, CDR1 SNHLY and CDR2 FYNNEI. The CDR3 spells CASSTGRGGQPQHF. DNA of the CDR3: TGTGCCAGCAGTACGGGGAGGGGAGGTCAGCCCCAGCATTTT.

The chain recombines TRBV7-2 with TRBJ2-3, with D perhaps given as TRBD1 or TRBD2 (5 bases each). Trimming removed 0 bases at V and 1 base at J, with 5 bases between. The CDR3 spans 14 residues. CDR1 and CDR2 from the germline V gene are SGHTA and FQGNSA. The CDR3 DNA is TGTGCCAGCAGCTTAGCGGGGGGCACAGATACGCAGTATTTT. Amino acids: CASSLAGGTDTQYF.

The gene calls are TRBV11-1 and TRBJ1-1; unclear D gene. The germline V and J ends were trimmed by 5 bases and 2 bases, with 9 bases remaining between them. This CDR3 region has 13 residues. Germline CDR1 reads SGHAT; CDR2 reads FQDESV (reference sequence). CDR3 in amino acids: CASSRTENTEAFF. The DNA for the CDR3 is TGTGCCAGCAGCCGAACAGAAAACACTGAAGCTTTCTTT.

V is TRBV3-1 (or the pseudogene TRBV3-2) and J is TRBJ1-5, with TRBD1 matching over 7 bases. There are 19 residues in the CDR3. CDR1 is LGHDT and CDR2 is YNNKEL in the germline V gene (reference sequence). The V gene end was trimmed by 0 bases and the J gene end by 0 bases; junction bases not matched to a gene: 11. The CDR3 here is CASSQERAGGECSNQPQHF. The CDR3 nucleotides are TGTGCCAGCAGCCAAGAGAGGGCAGGGGGGGAATGTAGCAATCAGCCCCAGCATTTT.

This clone was picked up a small number of times. CDR3 residues: CASSITVTYEQYF. The CDR3, as DNA: TGTGCCAGTAGTATAACGGTAACCTACGAGCAGTACTTC. The rearrangement uses TRBV19 and TRBJ2-7; no definite D call. V lost 2 bases and J lost 2, with 7 bases in between. The CDR3 sequence is 13 residues long. Germline V lookup: CDR1 LNHDA, CDR2 SQIVND (reference sequence).

CDR3 sequence reads: CASSADRTNQPQHF. The CDR3 DNA sequence: TGTGCCAGCAGTGCCGACAGAACCAATCAGCCCCAGCATTTT. This sequence joins TRBV2 and TRBJ1-5; D is perhaps TRBD1 (5 bases). Trimming removed 4 bases from V and 3 bases from J, with 10 bases in between. Germline-derived CDR1 and CDR2 are SNHLY and FYNNEI. The CDR3 is 14 residues long. The full variable domain, completed using reference TRBV2 and TRBJ1-5, is EPEVTQTPSHQVTQMGQEVILRCVPISNHLYFYWYRQILGQKVEFLVSFYNNEISEKSEIFDDQFSVERPDGSNFTLKIRSTKLEDSAMYFCASSADRTNQPQHFGDGTRLSIL.

The V gene is TRBV30, the J gene TRBJ2-1, with D possibly TRBD1 on 5 matching bases. Trimming cost V 3 bases and J 7 bases, with 10 bases left between them. The CDR3 covers 12 residues. The V gene's germline CDR1 is GTSNPN and CDR2 SVGIG (reference sequence). The CDR3: CAWRAKGNEQFF. CDR3 bases: TGTGCCTGGAGGGCGAAGGGGAATGAGCAGTTCTTC.

This rearrangement joins TRBV19 to TRBJ2-5; no clear D. This CDR3 has 11 residues. Trimming took off 3 bases at V and 5 bases at J, with 4 bases between the two ends. CDR1 LNHDA and CDR2 SQIVND come from the germline V gene (reference sequence). The CDR3 DNA sequence: TGTGCCAGTAGTATTGAGGAGACCCAGTACTTC. Protein sequence: CASSIEETQYF.

This clone was seen a single time. This chain joins TRBV19 and TRBJ2-4, with D tentatively TRBD1 (6 bases). The CDR3 loop spans 17 amino acids. Trimming removed 4 bases from V and 0 bases from J, with 16 bases in between. Germline-derived CDR1 and CDR2 are LNHDA and SQIVND (reference sequence). CDR3 region: CASSTPGQTLAKNIQYF. CDR3 sequence (DNA): TGTGCCAGTAGTACGCCAGGACAGACACTAGCCAAAAACATTCAGTACTTC.

The V and J genes are TRBV19 and TRBJ2-7; D tentatively reads TRBD1 or TRBD2 (5 bases each). V was clipped by 6 bases and J by 0 bases, with 18 bases between them. This CDR3 comprises 16 residues. Germline-derived CDR1 and CDR2 are LNHDA and SQIVND (reference sequence). The CDR3 DNA reads TGTGCCAGTAGCAACCGGGACCGTTCAGCCTCCTACGAGCAGTACTTC. Translated, it gives CASSNRDRSASYEQYF.

This chain connects TRBV7-6 to TRBJ2-3; weak D call: TRBD2 (5 bases). From germline, CDR1 is SGHVS and CDR2 FNYEAQ. Trimming cost V 1 base and J 3 bases, with 8 bases left between them. The CDR3 sequence is 14 residues long. This chain's CDR3 is CASSLGGKTDTQYF. In nucleotides, the CDR3 is TGTGCCAGCAGCTTAGGAGGGAAGACAGATACGCAGTATTTT.

This chain uses TRBV7-7 with TRBJ2-5; D is possibly TRBD1 or TRBD2 (5 bases each). The length of the CDR3 is 15 residues. In germline, CDR1 is SSHAT, CDR2 FNYEAQ (reference sequence). Between the trimmed V and J ends, which lost 2 bases and 1 base, there was a span of 11 bases. CDR3 protein: CASSLNSGGQETQYF. The CDR3 DNA sequence: TGTGCCAGCAGCTTAAACTCTGGGGGCCAAGAGACCCAGTACTTC.

This sequence joins TRBV7-8 and TRBJ1-2; D ambiguous. V was shortened by 1 base and J by 4 bases, with 4 bases between the two germline ends. This CDR3 spans 12 amino acids. CDR1 is SGHVS and CDR2 is FQNEAQ in the germline V gene. CDR3 in amino acids: CASSLGGYGYTF. In nucleotides, the CDR3 is TGTGCCAGCAGCTTAGGCGGCTATGGCTACACCTTC.

This clone has only one observation. J is TRBJ2-5 and V is TRBV5-1; D is unresolved. With 0 bases removed from V and 2 bases from J, the gap between germline ends came to 11 bases. From germline, CDR1 is SGHRS and CDR2 YFSETQ. The CDR3 extends over 15 amino acids. In DNA, the CDR3 is TGCGCCAGCAGCTTGGAGAGCCAACGTCAAGAGACCCAGTACTTC. Translation gives CASSLESQRQETQYF.

The chain recombines TRBV7-9 with TRBJ2-3, with D possibly matching TRBD2 (6 bases). The germline CDR1 and CDR2 sequences are SEHNR and FQNEAQ (reference sequence). V was clipped by 1 base and J by 4 bases, with 18 bases between them. The CDR3 covers 17 residues. For the CDR3, the DNA is TGTGCCAGCAGCTTAGGGAGGGGCAGAAGAGCGGCAGATACGCAGTATTTT. Residues: CASSLGRGRRAADTQYF. Supplemented by reference TRBV7-9 and TRBJ2-3, the full variable domain reads DTGVSQNPRHKITKRGQNVTFRCDPISEHNRLYWYRQTLGQGPEFLTYFQNEAQLEKSRLLSDRFSAERPKGSFSTLEIQRTEQGDSAMYLCASSLGRGRRAADTQYFGPGTRLTVL.

CDR3 sequence: CASTRDRGYYGYTF. The CDR3 nucleotides read TGCGCCAGCACCAGGGACAGGGGTTATTATGGCTACACCTTC. This sequence joins TRBV5-1 and TRBJ1-2; the match to TRBD1 covers 10 bases. In germline, CDR1 is SGHRS, CDR2 YFSETQ. CDR3 length: 14 residues. V was clipped by 6 bases and J by 5 bases; unmatched bases: 7.